Only a few counts were recorded for the clone carrying this TCR beta chain. Its specificity is unknown. The V gene lost 3 bases and the J gene lost 1 base, with 9 bases spanning the gap. CDR3 length: 14 residues. Germline values: CDR1 MGHRA, CDR2 YSYEKL. Systemic immunosuppression or autoimmune disease history was grounds to exclude patients. This sample was taken from a study of OX40 agonist ivuxolimab in advanced cancers. Study as a whole: Recorded diagnoses for dose-escalation patients were hepatocellular carcinoma, melanoma, renal cell or head and neck cancer. Study outcomes and limitations: Clones of CD4+ and CD8+ blood T cells grew by week 6 at doses of 0.1 to 3.0 mg/kg. Average numbers of expanded clones were greater in CD8+ T cells than in CD4+.

Profiling relied on immunoSEQ multiplex PCR, and the TCRdb table lists in-frame clones only, not all of them. The repertoire holds approximately 13,000 clones, with around three quarters as singletons. The sequence derives from an adult with an advanced solid tumor such as melanoma, head and neck, liver or kidney cancer. This sequence joins TRBV4-1 and TRBJ2-5; D might be TRBD1 or TRBD2, each matching 5 bases. Sequencing used CD4+ or CD8+ T cells sorted from blood, obtained in a trial of the OX40 agonist ivuxolimab. The CDR3 bases are TGCGCCAGCAGCCACGGGGCCCTCCAAGAGACCCAGTACTTC. This sequence encodes CASSHGALQETQYF.